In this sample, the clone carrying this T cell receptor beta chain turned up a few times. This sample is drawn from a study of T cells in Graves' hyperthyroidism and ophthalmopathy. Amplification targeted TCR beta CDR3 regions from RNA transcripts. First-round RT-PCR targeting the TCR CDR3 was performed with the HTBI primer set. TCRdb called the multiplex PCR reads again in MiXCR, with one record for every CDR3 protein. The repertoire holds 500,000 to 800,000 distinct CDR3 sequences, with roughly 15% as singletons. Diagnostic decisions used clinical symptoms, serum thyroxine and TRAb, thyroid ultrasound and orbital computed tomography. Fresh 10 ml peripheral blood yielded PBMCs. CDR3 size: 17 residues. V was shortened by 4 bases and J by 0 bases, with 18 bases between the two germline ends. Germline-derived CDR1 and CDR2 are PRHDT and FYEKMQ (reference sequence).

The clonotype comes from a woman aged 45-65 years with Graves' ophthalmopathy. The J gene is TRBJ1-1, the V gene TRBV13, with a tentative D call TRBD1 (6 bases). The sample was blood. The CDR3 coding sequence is TGTGCCAGCAGCTCGCCCCGAAACAGGGCCCTGAACACTGAAGCTTTCTTT. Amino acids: CASSSPRNRALNTEAFF.